This record looks at one T cell receptor beta chain sequence and its context. No antigen is known for it. The CDR3 is 16 residues long. CDR1 MNHNS and CDR2 SASEGT come from the germline V gene. V was pared by 5 bases and J by 6 bases, with 23 bases between. This specimen comes from a study of blood T cells in healthy people across ages. The people who gave samples were healthy Caucasians from Russia, aged roughly 6 to 100. In each sample, at least 7 million PBMCs were isolated. It was with a sample-barcoded 5' primer and a J-beta primer mix that a second PCR of about 7 to 12 cycles was run. TCRdb reprocessed the 5' RACE reads via MiXCR and lists one record per CDR3 protein. Here the sample spans roughly 830,000 distinct CDR3 sequences, 55% to 65% being singletons. General study findings and limits: Higher naive T cell percentage went strongly together with higher TCR beta diversity.

This clonotype was obtained from a man aged 30 to 39 in good health. The genes are TRBV6-1 and TRBJ2-7, with D unresolved. The sample was blood. The CDR3, as DNA: TGTGCCAGCAGTCAGGTCACCGGGCCCTTGCTACGCGAGCAGTACTTC. Its translation is CASSQVTGPLLREQYF.